This T cell receptor beta chain was recorded in a study of T-cell memory formation after mild COVID-19. From the 5' RACE reads, TCRdb called clonotypes with MiXCR, one entry per CDR3 protein. Here the sample spans roughly 450,000 distinct CDR3 sequences, about 20% being singletons. The V end was cut by 0 bases, the J end by 4 bases, with 9 bases between. The CDR3 spans 14 residues. Material: PBMCs or a T cell subset sorted from them (not recorded which). This receptor was obtained from an adult woman who had mild COVID-19 (a few samples of this study predate the infection). Cell type and time point are not known. The chain recombines TRBV12-3 or TRBV12-4 with TRBJ1-1; D is unclear. The CDR3 region is CASSLAAGSTEAFF. The CDR3 coding sequence is TGTGCCAGCAGTTTAGCGGCCGGGAGCACTGAAGCTTTCTTT.